Described below is a single T cell receptor (beta chain) sequence and its context. The data belong to a study of technical replicates of blood from a few donors. The assay was immunoSEQ multiplex PCR, and TCRdb's table has in-frame clones only and misses some. This sample has 60,000 to 80,000 clones, with 85% to 90% found just once. In germline, CDR1 is LNHDA, CDR2 SQIVND (reference sequence). V was pared by 8 bases and J by 5 bases, with 12 bases between. The CDR3 runs to 12 residues. Sequencing was performed on PBMCs. The receptor was isolated from a human donor in good health. Some clones in this sample may be carry-over from other donors' samples. The gene calls are TRBV19 and TRBJ1-2; tentatively, D is TRBD1 (6 bases). The chain's CDR3 is CASGGRPYGYTF. The CDR3 coding sequence is TGTGCCAGTGGGGGCCGTCCGTATGGCTACACCTTC.